The sequence of this T cell receptor (beta chain) was determined in a study of T-cell reconstitution after alpha-beta-depleted transplantation in children. Preparation of the TCRbeta library involved a method that used unique molecular identifiers. TCRdb ran MiXCR on the PCR reads and lists one entry per CDR3 protein. The table shows 83,000 or so distinct CDR3 sequences, with approximately 8.4% occurring only once. This clonotype was observed many times. This CDR3 comprises 13 residues. The V gene's germline CDR1 is DFQATT and CDR2 SNEGSKA (reference sequence). V lost 6 bases and J lost 3, with 11 bases in between.

This material consisted of PBMCs from the stem cell graft donor, taken from the stem cell graft. This clonotype originated in a human donor who donated a stem cell graft to a child with congenital amegakaryocytic thrombocytopenia. The chain uses TRBV20-1 and TRBJ1-4; possible D gene TRBD1, 6 bases. The CDR3 DNA reads as TGCAGTGCCAAGAGGACAGCTAATGAAAAACTGTTTTTT. This translates into CSAKRTANEKLFF.